This T cell receptor beta chain appears in the sequencing data of a study of blood T cell repertoires in COVID-19 (TCRdb year 2020). With respect to the entire study: Collaborator samples came from the United States, Italy and Spain and covered acute and convalescent phases of COVID-19. The material from the prospective study consisted of cDNA or gDNA derived from T cells, B-cell-depleted T cells, or PBMCs. Subjects who had been exposed to COVID-19, were actively infected with it, or had recovered from it provided the deeply sampled blood TCRbeta repertoires that made up the dataset. The repertoires were released in a freely available public database intended as a resource for research on the immune response to SARS-CoV-2. The samples were drawn from the first 160 participants of the ongoing ImmuneRACE study and from roughly 1,300 subjects provided by 6 global collaborators. A de-identified subject ID, COVID-19 status, age in years and sex were almost always included in the sample metadata. HLA class I and class II types, where available, came from metadata supplied by the sample provider rather than from assay-based typing.

Participants in the prospective study were aged roughly 18 to 100 years, lived in about two dozen United States geographic areas, and enrolled through a virtual design. Cohort assignment in the prospective study relied on participant-reported clinical history from a screening survey and a study questionnaire. Each participant in the prospective study had whole blood, serum and a nasopharyngeal or oropharyngeal swab collected by mobile phlebotomists. Additional blood draws and questionnaires over an approximately two-month period could optionally be provided by prospective study participants. Blood samples from the prospective study were shipped frozen or at room temperature prior to DNA extraction. Broad study findings and their caveats: The amount of clinical and demographic metadata varied by source and participant and was provided uncurated.

The immunoSEQ Assay, a bias-controlled multiplex PCR, was used to amplify TCRbeta CDR3 regions from genomic DNA. The source study handled its data this way. Within the assay, amplification of reference gene primers was used to estimate how many nucleated cells each sample contained. Sequence reads were collapsed and filtered to measure the absolute abundance of every unique TCRbeta CDR3 rearrangement. Productive Simpson clonality was computed per sample as the square root of Simpson's diversity index over productive rearrangements. The source is immuneACCESS, and TCRdb retained only in-frame sequences with V and J called. Part of the clones is not carried over; for the studies checked, unresolved V genes explain less than half of this, and the remainder is unexplained. Clone size and the V and J calls come from that table; the DNA yielded D and trimming. The sample contains 200,000 to 250,000 clones, roughly 85% of them found a single time. The top ten hold 3% to 4% of the sample.

Trimming takes 7 bases off V and 3 bases off J; junction bases not matched to a gene: 4. Its CDR3 holds 13 amino acids, cysteine through phenylalanine. This entry keeps only the CDR3 DNA: 39 bases, framed from base 1. Via the germline V gene, CDR1 is ENHRY and CDR2 SYGVKD. To note about this clone: The antigen this receptor binds is unknown. No base qualities exist here, and no much larger clone lies one base off it.

The receptor chain draws on TRBV10-3 and TRBJ2-7, with 9 central nucleotides matching TRBD2. The source is a woman aged 40 to 50 with acute COVID-19. The sample was PBMCs or T cells enriched from blood (not recorded which). The bases are TGTGCCATCATGGCGGGAGGGAACTACGAGCAGTACTTC. It codes for CAIMAGGNYEQYF.